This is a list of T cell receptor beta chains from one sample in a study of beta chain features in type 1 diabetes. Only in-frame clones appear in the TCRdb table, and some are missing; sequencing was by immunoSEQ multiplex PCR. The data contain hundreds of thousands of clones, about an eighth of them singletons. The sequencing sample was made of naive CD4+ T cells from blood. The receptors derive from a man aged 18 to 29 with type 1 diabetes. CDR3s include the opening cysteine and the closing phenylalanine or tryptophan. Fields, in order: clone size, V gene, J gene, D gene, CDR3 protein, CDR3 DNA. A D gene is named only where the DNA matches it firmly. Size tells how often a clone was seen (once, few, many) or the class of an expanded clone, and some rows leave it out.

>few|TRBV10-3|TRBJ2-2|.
CAISESGAHANTGELFF
TGTGCCATCAGTGAGTCCGGGGCTCACGCGAACACCGGGGAGCTGTTTTTT
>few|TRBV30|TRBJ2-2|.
CAWSGTGELFF
TGTGCCTGGAGTGGCACCGGGGAGCTGTTTTTT
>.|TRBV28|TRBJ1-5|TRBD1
CASSTGTGEYSDQPQHF
TGTGCCAGCAGTACTGGGACAGGGGAATATAGCGATCAGCCCCAGCATTTT
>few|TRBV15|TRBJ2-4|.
CATSRSSRGRPVGDIQYF
TGTGCCACCAGCAGATCCTCCAGGGGCAGGCCCGTGGGCGACATTCAGTACTTC
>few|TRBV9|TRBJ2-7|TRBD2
CASSTLAGGPSYEQYF
TGTGCCAGCAGCACCCTAGCGGGAGGTCCCTCCTACGAGCAGTACTTC
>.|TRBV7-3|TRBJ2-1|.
CASSRDNREQFF
TGTGCCAGCAGCCGGGATAACCGAGAGCAGTTCTTC
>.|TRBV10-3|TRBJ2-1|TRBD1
CAIKKAGDRGENEQFF
TGTGCCATCAAGAAGGCGGGCGACAGGGGGGAGAATGAGCAGTTCTTC
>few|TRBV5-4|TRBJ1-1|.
CASSSYRVNTEAFF
TGTGCCAGCAGCTCCTACAGGGTGAACACTGAAGCTTTCTTT
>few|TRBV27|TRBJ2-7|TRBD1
CASSLFLDRAYEQYF
TGTGCCAGCAGTTTGTTCCTCGACAGGGCCTACGAGCAGTACTTC
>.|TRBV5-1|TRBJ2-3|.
CASSLGSDTQYF
TGCGCCAGCAGCTTGGGATCAGATACGCAGTATTTT
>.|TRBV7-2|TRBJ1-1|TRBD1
CASSPQGQGYTEAFF
TGTGCCAGCAGCCCGCAGGGACAGGGGTACACTGAAGCTTTCTTT
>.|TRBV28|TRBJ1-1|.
CASSLGLKGFF
TGTGCCAGCAGTTTAGGGCTGAAGGGGTTCTTT
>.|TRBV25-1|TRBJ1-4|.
CASSEGSDNEKLFF
TGTGCCAGCAGTGAAGGTTCGGATAATGAAAAACTGTTTTTT
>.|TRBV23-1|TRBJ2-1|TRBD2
CASTTSGSNEQFF
TGCGCCAGCACGACTAGCGGGAGCAATGAGCAGTTCTTC
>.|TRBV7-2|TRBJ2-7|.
CASGSTNSYEQYF
TGTGCCAGCGGCAGTACCAACTCCTACGAGCAGTACTTC
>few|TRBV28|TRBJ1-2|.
CASSLSANNYGYTF
TGTGCCAGCAGTTTATCTGCAAATAACTATGGCTACACCTTC
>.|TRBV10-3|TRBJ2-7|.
CAISESWSEQYF
TGTGCCATCAGTGAGTCTTGGAGCGAGCAGTACTTC
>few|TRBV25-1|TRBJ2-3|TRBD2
CASSGPGLGPWDTQYF
TGTGCCAGCAGCGGACCGGGACTAGGACCATGGGATACGCAGTATTTT
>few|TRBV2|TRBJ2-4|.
CASSEYGSVQYF
TGTGCCAGCAGTGAATACGGTTCCGTTCAGTACTTC
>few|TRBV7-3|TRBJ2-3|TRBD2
CASSLRTSGADTQYF
TGTGCCAGCAGCTTACGGACTAGCGGTGCAGATACGCAGTATTTT